This is a list of T cell receptor beta chains from one sample in a study of OX40 agonist ivuxolimab in advanced cancers. Some clones are missing from TCRdb's copy, which holds only in-frame ones; the method was immunoSEQ multiplex PCR. Altogether 65,000 to 95,000 clones are present, about 92% being singletons, with the ten largest covering around 0.5%. This specimen consisted of CD4+ or CD8+ T cells sorted from blood, obtained in a trial of the OX40 agonist ivuxolimab. These receptors came from an adult with an advanced solid tumor such as melanoma, head and neck, liver or kidney cancer. Both conserved end residues are part of each CDR3. D genes are given only for firm matches. The size field is filled for only some rows; it gives once, few, many or a size class.

J: TRBJ2-5
D: TRBD2
size: -
V: TRBV5-1
length: 16
DNA: TGCGCCAGCAGCATCTCCCCTAGCGGGAGTGGAGAGACCCAGTACTTC
CDR3: CASSISPSGSGETQYF

J: TRBJ2-5
D: -
size: -
V: TRBV30
length: 19
DNA: TGTGCCTGGAGCGGAGGCGTAGGCGGCCCTACTATCAGTCAAGAGACCCAGTACTTC
CDR3: CAWSGGVGGPTISQETQYF

J: TRBJ2-6
D: -
size: -
V: TRBV7-2
length: 15
DNA: TGTGCCAGCAGCCCAGACAACTCTGGGGCCAACGTCCTGACTTTC
CDR3: CASSPDNSGANVLTF

J: TRBJ2-6
D: -
size: -
V: TRBV7-9
length: 12
DNA: TGTGCCGGGAGCTCTGGGGCCAACGTCCTGACTTTC
CDR3: CAGSSGANVLTF

J: TRBJ2-5
D: TRBD1
size: -
V: TRBV2
length: 15
DNA: TGTGCCAGCAGTGACGACAGGGTAGGAAAAGAGACCCAGTACTTC
CDR3: CASSDDRVGKETQYF

J: TRBJ2-5
D: -
size: -
V: TRBV7-8
length: 14
DNA: TGTGCCAGCCACCTGACGAGGGAATTGGAGACCCAGTACTTC
CDR3: CASHLTRELETQYF

J: TRBJ2-7
D: TRBD1
size: -
V: TRBV5-6
length: 15
DNA: TGTGCCAGCAGTTTAGTGGACAGGGGGTATGGCGAGCAGTACTTC
CDR3: CASSLVDRGYGEQYF

J: TRBJ2-7
D: TRBD1
size: -
V: TRBV28
length: 16
DNA: TGTGCCAGCAGTTGGGACGGGACAGGGGTACGATACGAGCAGTACTTC
CDR3: CASSWDGTGVRYEQYF

J: TRBJ2-5
D: TRBD1
size: -
V: TRBV4-1
length: 13
DNA: TGCGCCAGCAGCCAGACAGGGTTGGAGACCCAGTACTTC
CDR3: CASSQTGLETQYF

J: TRBJ2-7
D: -
size: -
V: TRBV30
length: 13
DNA: TGTGCCTGGATACGGACAGAACACTACGAGCAGTACTTC
CDR3: CAWIRTEHYEQYF

J: TRBJ1-5
D: -
size: once
V: TRBV6-6
length: 13
DNA: TGTGCCAGCAGTTACTCGCTAGATCAGCCCCAGCATTTT
CDR3: CASSYSLDQPQHF

J: TRBJ2-5
D: TRBD1
size: -
V: TRBV5-1
length: 15
DNA: TGCGCCAGCACCGTTTCGCCAGGGGGCGCGGAGACCCAGTACTTC
CDR3: CASTVSPGGAETQYF

J: TRBJ1-6
D: -
size: -
V: TRBV11-3
length: 13
DNA: TGTGCCAGCAGCTTAGGAAGGAATTCACCCCTCCACTTT
CDR3: CASSLGRNSPLHF

J: TRBJ1-1
D: -
size: -
V: TRBV7-3
length: 16
DNA: TGTGCCAGCAGAGACACAACCGACGGATTGAACACTGAAGCTTTCTTT
CDR3: CASRDTTDGLNTEAFF

J: TRBJ2-7
D: -
size: -
V: TRBV28
length: 15
DNA: TGTGCCAGCAGTCCCCCCCCAGGGACCGCCTACGAGCAGTACTTC
CDR3: CASSPPPGTAYEQYF

J: TRBJ1-5
D: -
size: few
V: TRBV30
length: 12
DNA: TGTGCCTGGAGTAATTCAAATCAGCCCCAGCATTTT
CDR3: CAWSNSNQPQHF

J: TRBJ1-1
D: -
size: -
V: TRBV7-9
length: 16
DNA: TGTGCCAGCAGCTTAGCGAGGGCCGGCGGGGACACTGAAGCTTTCTTT
CDR3: CASSLARAGGDTEAFF

J: TRBJ2-2
D: TRBD2
size: once
V: TRBV9
length: 16
DNA: TGTGCCAGCAGTATACTAGCGGGAGCCTCGTTCCGGGAGCTGTTTTTT
CDR3: CASSILAGASFRELFF

J: TRBJ2-3
D: -
size: -
V: TRBV5-1
length: 15
DNA: TGCGCCAGCAGCTTGGGGCAGGACAGCACAGATACGCAGTATTTT
CDR3: CASSLGQDSTDTQYF

J: TRBJ2-5
D: TRBD1
size: -
V: TRBV7-8
length: 16
DNA: TGTGCCAGCAGCACTCTCTTCAGGGGGCGGCGGGAGACCCAGTACTTC
CDR3: CASSTLFRGRRETQYF